The 20 T cell receptor beta chains reported below all come from one sample, sequenced in a study of CXCR3-negative and CXCR3-positive naive CD8 T cells. These receptors' targets are unknown. The study's findings and limits: Naive cells positive for CXCR3 carried more hydrophobic TRB CDR3s than CXCR3-negative ones.

It was by 5' RACE with UMI labels that the TRB cDNA libraries were prepared. After re-calling the 5' RACE reads, TCRdb lists one entry per CDR3 protein, DNA absent. Its table records tens of thousands of distinct CDR3 sequences. Sequencing was carried out using naive CXCR3+ CD8+ T cells from blood. As for subset: CD45RO-CCR7+CD27+CD95- naive CD8+ T cells expressing CXCR3 (TNR3+). Source of these receptors: a human donor in good health. Some clones in this sample may be carry-over from other donors' samples.

The chain recombines TRBV20-1 with TRBJ2-1; no DNA is available, so the TRBD1 call from TCRdb remains unchecked. The germline gives CDR1 DFQATT, CDR2 SNEGSKA (reference sequence). The length of the CDR3 is 15 residues. CDR3 region: CSARSPSAVYNEQFF.

The chain has TRBV5-1 and TRBJ2-1; the TCRdb call, TRBD1, lacks DNA for checking. The CDR3 runs 12 residues. Germline V gives CDR1 SGHRS, CDR2 YFSETQ. The CDR3 is CASSLVGAEQFF.

V gene TRBV28 combines with J gene TRBJ2-7; TCRdb designates TRBD1, a call that cannot be tested without DNA. This CDR3 is built from 16 residues. Germline loops: CDR1 MDHEN, CDR2 SYDVKM. The CDR3 is CASSFGFGGNGYEQYF.

The chain employs TRBV5-6 and TRBJ1-1; TCRdb selects TRBD1, and the lack of DNA leaves this call unchecked. This CDR3 region has 15 residues. Looked up from germline, CDR1 is SGHDT and CDR2 is YYEEEE. This CDR3 reads CASSSPGQGDTEAFF. The complete variable domain, with remaining parts taken from reference TRBV5-6 and TRBJ1-1, reads DAGVTQSPTHLIKTRGQQVTLRCSPKSGHDTVSWYQQALGQGPQFIFQYYEEEERQRGNFPDRFSGHQFPNYSSELNVNALLLGDSALYLCASSSPGQGDTEAFFGQGTRLTVV.

The chain carries TRBV7-3 and TRBJ2-1; TCRdb's D call, TRBD2, is unchecked because there is no DNA. The germline V gene encodes CDR1 SGHTA and CDR2 FQGTGA. The CDR3 totals 13 residues. CDR3 sequence: CASSLWLADEQFF.

The rearrangement uses TRBV9 and TRBJ2-7; the TCRdb D gene call, TRBD2, has no DNA to confirm it. The CDR3 has 14 amino acids. In germline, CDR1 is SGDLS, CDR2 YYNGEE. The CDR3 reads CASSSQGTFYEQYF.

The gene calls are TRBV7-6 and TRBJ2-5; no DNA is available, so the TRBD2 call from TCRdb remains unchecked. Germline V CDR1 and CDR2: SGHVS, FNYEAQ. The CDR3 runs to 15 residues. The CDR3 sequence: CASSLGTSGVETQYF.

The chain has TRBV25-1 and TRBJ2-7. The germline V gene encodes CDR1 MGHDK and CDR2 SYGVNS. The CDR3 runs 12 residues. CDR3 sequence: CASRDTSHEQYF.

The chain combines TRBV3-1 with TRBJ2-2. The germline V gene encodes CDR1 LGHDT and CDR2 YNNKEL (reference sequence). This CDR3 is built from 19 residues. This CDR3 reads CASSQKTIGQNGDTGELFF.

V gene TRBV29-1 combines with J gene TRBJ2-7. The CDR3 has 13 residues. Germline CDR1 and CDR2: SQVTM and ANQGSEA. CDR3 amino acids: CSVVGVGSYEQYF.

The J gene is TRBJ2-1, the V gene TRBV5-1; TCRdb lists TRBD2, though no DNA is available to test this call. The CDR3 loop spans 14 amino acids. Germline V gene data show CDR1 as SGHRS and CDR2 as YFSETQ. CDR3 sequence: CASTSGLADNEQFF.

This chain connects TRBV5-1 to TRBJ2-7; TCRdb picks TRBD1, but there is no DNA to check that call. The CDR3 runs 14 residues. Germline CDR1 reads SGHRS; CDR2 reads YFSETQ. The CDR3 is CASTPLDRGYEQYF. The full variable domain, with the rest looked up from reference TRBV5-1 and TRBJ2-7, is KAGVTQTPRYLIKTRGQQVTLSCSPISGHRSVSWYQQTPGQGLQFLFEYFSETQRNKGNFPGRFSGRQFSNSRSEMNVSTLELGDSALYLCASTPLDRGYEQYFGPGTRLTVT.

This rearrangement joins TRBV6-2 or TRBV6-3 to TRBJ1-5. CDR1 is MNHEY and CDR2 is SVGEGT in the germline V gene. This CDR3 has 15 amino acids. The CDR3 protein is CASSYSTDSNQPQHF.

The chain recombines TRBV7-6 with TRBJ2-3; TCRdb indicates TRBD1, and absent DNA this call remains unverified. The V gene's germline CDR1 is SGHVS and CDR2 FNYEAQ. The CDR3 consists of 15 residues. This chain's CDR3 is CASSLAGGNTDTQYF.

The chain joins TRBV5-8 to TRBJ2-1; TCRdb designates TRBD2, a call that cannot be tested without DNA. Germline CDR1 is SGHTS and CDR2 is YDEGEE. The CDR3 runs 15 residues. The CDR3 sequence: CASSLVRDLRNEQFF.

This sequence joins TRBV6-4 and TRBJ2-1. Germline V gene sequence: CDR1 MRHNA, CDR2 SNTAGT. CDR3 length: 14 amino acids. The CDR3 here is CASRMDSSYNEQFF.

V and J are TRBV7-2 and TRBJ2-3; the D gene TCRdb calls, TRBD2, cannot be checked with no DNA. CDR3 size: 16 residues. Germline CDR1 is SGHTA and CDR2 is FQGNSA. Here the CDR3 reads CASSLETSGSTDTQYF.

The rearrangement uses TRBV7-9 and TRBJ1-2; TCRdb's D call, TRBD1, is unchecked because there is no DNA. CDR3 length: 19 residues. CDR1 is SEHNR, CDR2 FQNEAQ, per germline (reference sequence). CDR3 residues: CASSLPSPEDRVIRYGYTF.

The V and J genes are TRBV30 and TRBJ2-3; without DNA, the TCRdb call of TRBD1 cannot be checked. There are 14 residues in the CDR3. The V gene's germline CDR1 is GTSNPN and CDR2 SVGIG (reference sequence). The CDR3 reads CAWSQGAPTDTQYF.

The V call is TRBV12-3 or TRBV12-4, the J call TRBJ2-7; with no DNA, the TCRdb D assignment of TRBD1 cannot be verified. The CDR3 spans 16 residues. CDR3 sequence reads: CASSPEGAGRDYEQYF.